These 10 T cell receptor beta chains were sequenced from one sample in a study of shared clonotypes between healthy human individuals. Only in-frame clones appear in the TCRdb table, and some are missing; sequencing was by immunoSEQ multiplex PCR. There are roughly 490,000 clones in the sample; around 80% occur only once, and about 12% lies in the top ten. Sample: PBMCs. These receptors came from a woman aged 35 to 49 in good health. Some clones in this sample may be carry-over from other donors' samples.

On this clone itself: Other nucleotide sequences from this sample produce the same CDR3. V is TRBV5-4 and J is TRBJ1-1; 8 nucleotides agree with TRBD1. Germline lookup yields CDR1 SGHNT and CDR2 YYREEE (reference sequence). V shed 2 bases, J shed 1 base, and the junction held 1 base outside the gene matches. There are 14 residues in the CDR3. CDR3 sequence reads: CASSFGQGNTEAFF. In nucleotides, the CDR3 is TGTGCCAGCAGCTTTGGACAGGGGAACACTGAAGCTTTCTTT.

This clone was observed a handful of times. V and J are TRBV5-1 and TRBJ2-1, with a weak D call TRBD1 (5 bases). V lost 3 bases, J lost 2 bases, and 12 bases lay in between. Germline V lookup: CDR1 SGHRS, CDR2 YFSETQ. The length of the CDR3 is 15 residues. The CDR3 is CASSWNFRAYNEQFF. The CDR3 nucleotides read TGCGCCAGCAGCTGGAACTTCAGGGCCTACAATGAGCAGTTCTTC.

The chain recombines TRBV4-2 with TRBJ2-3; 7 bases map to TRBD2. V was clipped by 0 bases and J by 0 bases; unmatched bases: 6. The CDR3 spans 17 residues. Germline V gene data show CDR1 as LGHNA and CDR2 as YNFKEQ. Here the CDR3 reads CASSQEPGGPSTDTQYF. In DNA form, the CDR3 reads TGTGCCAGCAGCCAAGAGCCGGGAGGCCCTAGCACAGATACGCAGTATTTT.

This clone appeared a few times. The gene calls are TRBV19 and TRBJ2-5, with 10 bases aligning to TRBD1. Per germline, CDR1 LNHDA and CDR2 SQIVND (reference sequence). The CDR3 totals 16 residues. J lost 2 bases, V lost 5 bases, and 8 bases had no gene match. CDR3 sequence (DNA): TGTGCCAGTAGTTCCCGTCGGGACAGGGGTCAAGAGACCCAGTACTTC. Translation: CASSSRRDRGQETQYF.

V gene TRBV21-1 combines with J gene TRBJ1-1; the D call TRBD1 from the table was never checked on the DNA. TRBV21-1 is deemed a pseudogene. This CDR3 has 13 amino acids. The CDR3 spells CASRAGVRTEAFF. CDR3 nucleotide sequence: TGTGCCAGCAGGGCAGGGGTTCGCACTGAAGCTTTCTTT.

The chain carries TRBV7-3 and TRBJ2-3, with D uncertain. The length of the CDR3 is 14 residues. V was pared by 5 bases and J by 3 bases, with 12 bases between. Germline V gene data show CDR1 as SGHTA and CDR2 as FQGTGA. This CDR3 reads CASSIGLSTDTQYF. The DNA for the CDR3 is TGTGCCAGCAGCATCGGGCTCTCTACAGATACGCAGTATTTT.

J is TRBJ1-4 and V is TRBV5-1; D not certain. Germline V gene lookup returns CDR1 SGHRS and CDR2 YFSETQ. This CDR3 comprises 14 residues. V lost 0 bases to trimming and J lost 4 bases, with 7 bases between them. CDR3 nucleotide sequence: TGCGCCAGCAGCTTGGATTCCAGTAATGAAAAACTGTTTTTT. Protein: CASSLDSSNEKLFF.

J is TRBJ1-2 and V is TRBV5-6; D is uncertain. Trimming removed 0 bases from V and 5 bases from J, with 2 bases in between. The CDR3 covers 11 residues. Germline V gene lookup returns CDR1 SGHDT and CDR2 YYEEEE. The CDR3 protein is CASSLEYGYTF. Written as DNA, the CDR3 is TGTGCCAGCAGCTTGGAGTATGGCTACACCTTC.

V usage is TRBV28 and J usage is TRBJ2-2; unclear D gene. Trimming removed 5 bases from V and 8 bases from J, with 12 bases in between. This CDR3 has 13 residues. The V gene's germline CDR1 is MDHEN and CDR2 SYDVKM. The CDR3 is CASSPYPRGELFF. CDR3 DNA sequence: TGTGCCAGCAGTCCGTACCCCCGTGGGGAGCTGTTTTTT.

V and J are TRBV5-1 and TRBJ2-2, with D possibly TRBD1 on 6 matching bases. Germline CDR1 reads SGHRS; CDR2 reads YFSETQ. This CDR3 region has 14 residues. The ends were cut back, 6 bases at V and 2 bases at J, with 11 bases in the middle. The DNA for the CDR3 is TGCGCCAGCACCCCGACAGGCAACACCGGGGAGCTGTTTTTT. Protein: CASTPTGNTGELFF.